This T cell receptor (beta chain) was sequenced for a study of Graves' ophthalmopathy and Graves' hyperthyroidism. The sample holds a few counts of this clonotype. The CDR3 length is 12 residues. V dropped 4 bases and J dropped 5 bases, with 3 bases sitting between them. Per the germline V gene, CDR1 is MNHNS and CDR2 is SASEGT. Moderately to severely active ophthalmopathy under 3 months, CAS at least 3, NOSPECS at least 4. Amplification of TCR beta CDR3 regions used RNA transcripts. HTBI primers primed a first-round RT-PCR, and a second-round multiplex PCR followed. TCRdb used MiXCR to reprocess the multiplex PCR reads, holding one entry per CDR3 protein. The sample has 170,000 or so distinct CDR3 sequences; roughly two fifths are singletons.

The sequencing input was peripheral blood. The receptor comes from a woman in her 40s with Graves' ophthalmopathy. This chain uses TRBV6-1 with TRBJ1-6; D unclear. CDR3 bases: TGTGCCAGCAGTGTCAATAATTCACCCCTCCACTTT. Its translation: CASSVNNSPLHF.